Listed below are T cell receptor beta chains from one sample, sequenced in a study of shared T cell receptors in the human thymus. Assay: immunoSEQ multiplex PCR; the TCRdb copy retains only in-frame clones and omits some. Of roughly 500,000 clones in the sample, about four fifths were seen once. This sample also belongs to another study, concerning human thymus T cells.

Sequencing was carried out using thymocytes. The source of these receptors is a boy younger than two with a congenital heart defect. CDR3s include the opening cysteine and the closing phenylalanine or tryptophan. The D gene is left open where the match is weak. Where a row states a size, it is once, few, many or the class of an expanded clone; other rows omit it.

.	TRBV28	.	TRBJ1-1	CASNPTGRTEAFF	TGTGCCAGCAACCCGACAGGTAGGACTGAAGCTTTCTTT
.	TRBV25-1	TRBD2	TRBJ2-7	CASSEYGGLAEAYEQYF	TGTGCCAGCAGTGAGTACGGTGGGCTAGCGGAGGCCTACGAGCAGTACTTC
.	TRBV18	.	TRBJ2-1	CASSPRDISYNEQFF	TGTGCCAGCTCACCGAGGGACATTTCCTACAATGAGCAGTTCTTC
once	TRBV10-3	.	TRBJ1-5	CAISGQGNQPQHF	TGTGCCATCAGTGGACAGGGCAATCAGCCCCAGCATTTT
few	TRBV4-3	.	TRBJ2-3	CASSQDRGSLDTQYF	TGCGCCAGCAGCCAAGATCGGGGGAGCTTAGATACGCAGTATTTT
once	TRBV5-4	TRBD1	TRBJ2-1	CASSVTGFNEQFF	TGTGCCAGCAGCGTGACAGGGTTCAATGAGCAGTTCTTC
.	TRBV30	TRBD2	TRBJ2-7	CAWNTLAGGREQYF	TGTGCCTGGAATACCCTTGCGGGGGGCCGGGAGCAGTACTTC
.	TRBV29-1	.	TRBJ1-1	CSVDRAFEAFF	TGCAGCGTTGACAGGGCCTTTGAAGCTTTCTTT
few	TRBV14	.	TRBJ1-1	CASSSRVRAFDGTEAFF	TGTGCCAGCAGTTCCCGGGTCCGTGCCTTTGATGGCACTGAAGCTTTCTTT
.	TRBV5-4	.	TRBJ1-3	CASSPFPPSSGNTIYF	TGTGCCAGCAGCCCCTTCCCCCCGAGCTCTGGAAACACCATATATTTT
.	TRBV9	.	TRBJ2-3	CASSVGRDTDTQYF	TGTGCCAGCAGCGTTGGGAGAGACACAGATACGCAGTATTTT
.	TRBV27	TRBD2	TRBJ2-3	CASSATSGTTDTQYF	TGTGCCAGCAGCGCTACTAGCGGAACCACAGATACGCAGTATTTT
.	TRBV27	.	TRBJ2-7	CASRGREQYF	TGTGCCAGCCGAGGCAGAGAGCAGTACTTC
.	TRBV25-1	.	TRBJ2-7	CASSAGTVSYEQYF	TGTGCCAGCAGTGCCGGGACTGTATCCTACGAGCAGTACTTC
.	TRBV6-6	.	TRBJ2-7	CASSYGQGPYEQYF	TGTGCCAGCAGTTACGGGCAGGGCCCCTACGAGCAGTACTTC
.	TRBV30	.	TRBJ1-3	CAWRPWAPQNTIYF	TGTGCCTGGCGGCCTTGGGCCCCCCAGAACACCATATATTTT
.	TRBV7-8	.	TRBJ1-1	CASSCRDRTNTEAFF	TGTGCCAGCAGCTGCAGAGACAGGACTAACACTGAAGCTTTCTTT
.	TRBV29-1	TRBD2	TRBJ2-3	CSAPEGLAGGDTDTQYF	TGCAGCGCCCCCGAGGGACTAGCGGGAGGAGACACAGATACGCAGTATTTT
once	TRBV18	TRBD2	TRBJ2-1	CASSPLGTSGRGGDEQFF	TGTGCCAGCTCACCCCTGGGGACTAGCGGGAGAGGTGGGGATGAGCAGTTCTTC
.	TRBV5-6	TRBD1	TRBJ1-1	CASSYAPGTANTEAFF	TGTGCCAGCAGCTACGCTCCCGGGACAGCGAACACTGAAGCTTTCTTT
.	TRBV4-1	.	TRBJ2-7	CASSQDPDSSYEQYF	TGCGCCAGCAGCCAAGATCCGGACAGCTCCTACGAGCAGTACTTC
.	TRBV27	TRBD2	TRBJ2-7	CASSLSGTSGRALCDHEQYF	TGTGCCAGCAGTTTATCCGGGACTAGCGGGAGGGCCCTGTGTGATCACGAGCAGTACTTC
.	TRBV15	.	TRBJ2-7	CATSSLPGGPSYEQYF	TGTGCCACCAGCAGCCTACCTGGGGGCCCCTCGTACGAGCAGTACTTC
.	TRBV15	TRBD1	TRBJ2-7	CATSRQGVTSEQYF	TGTGCCACCAGCAGACAGGGGGTAACCAGCGAGCAGTACTTC
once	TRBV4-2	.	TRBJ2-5	CASSLLTSRPGETQYF	TGTGCCAGCAGCCTCCTCACTAGCCGGCCCGGGGAGACCCAGTACTTC
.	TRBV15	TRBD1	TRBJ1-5	CATSRGGTGGRLRHQPQHF	TGTGCCACCAGCAGGGGGGGGACAGGGGGGCGTCTTCGGCATCAGCCCCAGCATTTT
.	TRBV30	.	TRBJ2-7	CASTGTSGQYF	TGTGCCTCCACAGGGACGTCGGGGCAGTACTTC
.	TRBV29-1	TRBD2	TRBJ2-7	CSVRLAELPYEQYF	TGCAGCGTTAGACTAGCGGAACTACCCTACGAGCAGTACTTC
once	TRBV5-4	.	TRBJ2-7	CASSLLGVVPYYEQYF	TGTGCCAGCAGCTTGTTAGGGGTAGTCCCTTACTACGAGCAGTACTTC
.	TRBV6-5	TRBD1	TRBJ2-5	CASRGRDSQETQYF	TGTGCCAGCAGGGGCCGGGACAGCCAAGAGACCCAGTACTTC
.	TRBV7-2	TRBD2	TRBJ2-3	CASSLVGAGTSVPDTQYF	TGTGCCAGCAGCTTAGTGGGGGCCGGGACTAGTGTGCCAGATACGCAGTATTTT
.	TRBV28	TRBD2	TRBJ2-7	CASSPTSGSREQYF	TGTGCCAGCAGTCCGACTAGCGGGAGCCGCGAGCAGTACTTC
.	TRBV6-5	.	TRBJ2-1	CASSEDSPNEQFF	TGTGCCAGCAGTGAAGACAGCCCTAATGAGCAGTTCTTC
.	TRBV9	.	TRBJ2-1	CASSVATGDEQFF	TGTGCCAGCAGCGTAGCTACGGGGGACGAGCAGTTCTTC
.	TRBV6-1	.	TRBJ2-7	CAGSGRGEASYEQYF	TGTGCCGGCAGTGGCAGGGGCGAGGCCTCCTACGAGCAGTACTTC
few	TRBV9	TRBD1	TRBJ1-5	CASSVGQGSNQPQHF	TGTGCCAGCAGCGTCGGACAGGGGAGCAATCAGCCCCAGCATTTT
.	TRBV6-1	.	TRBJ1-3	CASSEIRWLSGNTIYF	TGTGCCAGCAGTGAAATCCGGTGGTTATCTGGAAACACCATATATTTT
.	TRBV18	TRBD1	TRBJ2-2	CASSPTTGMSGELFF	TGTGCCAGCTCACCAACGACAGGGATGTCCGGGGAGCTGTTTTTT
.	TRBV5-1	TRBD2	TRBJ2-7	CASSFLAGGNEQYF	TGCGCCAGCAGCTTCCTAGCGGGAGGGAACGAGCAGTACTTC
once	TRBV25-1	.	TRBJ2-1	CATKTRSSYNEQFF	TGTGCCACCAAAACTCGGAGCAGCTACAATGAGCAGTTCTTC
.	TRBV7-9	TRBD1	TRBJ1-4	CASSSEGAREKLFF	TGTGCCAGCAGCTCGGAGGGGGCCAGAGAAAAACTGTTTTTT
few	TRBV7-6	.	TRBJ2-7	CASSQYSSYEQYF	TGTGCCAGCAGCCAATACTCCTCCTACGAGCAGTACTTC
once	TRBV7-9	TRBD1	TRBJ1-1	CASSLAWTGSPEAFF	TGTGCCAGCAGCTTAGCCTGGACAGGGAGTCCCGAAGCTTTCTTT
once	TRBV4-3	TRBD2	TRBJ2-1	CASSRGGWGDEQFF	TGCGCCAGCAGCCGGGGGGGGTGGGGAGATGAGCAGTTCTTC
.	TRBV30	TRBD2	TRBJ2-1	CAWSAPLPGTSDNEQFF	TGTGCCTGGAGTGCCCCCCTTCCCGGGACTAGCGACAATGAGCAGTTCTTC